This T cell receptor (beta chain) was captured in a study of CXCR3-negative and CXCR3-positive naive CD8 T cells. In the study overall: Some 150 million TRB reads in total, about 1.5 +/- 0.3 million per library. Study results and caveats: TRB CDR3s of CXCR3-positive naive cells were more hydrophobic than those of CXCR3-negative naive cells.

Those CD8+ T cells considered naive were CD45RO-CCR7+CD27+CD95-. The CDR3 consists of 14 residues. From germline, CDR1 is LNHDA and CDR2 SQIVND (reference sequence). UMI-labeled 5' RACE yielded the TRB cDNA libraries. TCRdb derives one entry per CDR3 protein from the 5' RACE reads, leaving out DNA. The listing records around 130,000 distinct CDR3 sequences. Regarding this clonotype: No antigen is known for it.

This chain links TRBV19 with TRBJ1-1. The TCR comes from a human donor in good health. Some clones in this sample may be carry-over from other donors' samples. Sequenced input: naive CXCR3+ CD8+ T cells from blood. Subset noted: CD45RO-CCR7+CD27+CD95- naive CD8+ T cells expressing CXCR3 (TNR3+). The CDR3 reads CASRPTGGITEAFF.